This entry lists 27 T cell receptor beta chains sequenced from one sample in a study of blood T cells in healthy people across ages. Alongside a J-beta primer mix, a sample-barcoded 5' primer served in a second PCR lasting roughly 7 to 11 cycles. TCRdb reprocessed the 5' RACE reads via MiXCR and lists one record per CDR3 protein. Seen here are nearly 800,000 distinct CDR3 sequences, roughly 56% observed once, and the top ten hold approximately 24%. Specimen: blood. Receptor source: a man in his forties or fifties in good health.

V gene TRBV9 combines with J gene TRBJ2-1; D tentatively fits TRBD1 or TRBD2 (5 bases each). This CDR3 has 16 amino acids. CDR1 is SGDLS and CDR2 is YYNGEE in the germline V gene. V gave up 4 bases and J gave up 2 bases, with 16 bases separating them. CDR3 region: CASSPPPGRTYNEQFF. CDR3 coding DNA: TGTGCCAGCAGCCCGCCCCCGGGACGGACCTACAATGAGCAGTTCTTC.

The gene calls are TRBV28 and TRBJ2-3; 7 nucleotides align to TRBD2. The CDR3 length is 18 residues. Germline V CDR1 and CDR2: MDHEN, SYDVKM. J gave up 2 bases and V 5 bases, and 16 bases lay outside the gene matches. The CDR3 region has the DNA TGTGCCAGCAGTGGGCCCTTCGGGGGGAGGGCCCTCACAGATACGCAGTATTTT. It specifies CASSGPFGGRALTDTQYF.

The genes are TRBV14 and TRBJ2-3, with a possible D match to TRBD1 (5 bases). CDR3 length equals 15 residues. Germline V gene data show CDR1 as SGHDN and CDR2 as FVKESK. V was trimmed by 0 bases and J by 3 bases, leaving 10 bases between them. The CDR3: CASSQDQGPTDTQYF. The CDR3 coding sequence is TGTGCCAGCAGCCAAGATCAGGGCCCTACAGATACGCAGTATTTT. The full variable domain, rest sourced from reference TRBV14 and TRBJ2-3, is EAGVTQFPSHSVIEKGQTVTLRCDPISGHDNLYWYRRVMGKEIKFLLHFVKESKQDESGMPNNRFLAERTGGTYSTLKVQPAELEDSGVYFCASSQDQGPTDTQYFGPGTRLTVL.

This clonotype came up many times. The chain has TRBV29-1 and TRBJ2-7; 8 positions match TRBD1. J was trimmed by 2 bases and V by 2 bases; bases with no gene match: 8. Germline V gene data show CDR1 as SQVTM and CDR2 as ANQGSEA. This CDR3 has 15 residues. The CDR3 loop reads CSVERRDRNTYEQYF. In nucleotides, the CDR3 is TGCAGCGTTGAAAGGAGGGACAGGAATACCTACGAGCAGTACTTC.

This clonotype was counted between two and nine times. J is TRBJ2-5 and V is TRBV4-1; 7 positions agree with TRBD2. Per the germline V gene, CDR1 is MGHRA and CDR2 is YSYEKL. J was trimmed by 5 bases and V by 0 bases; bases with no gene match: 12. The CDR3 spans 17 residues. The CDR3 DNA reads as TGCGCCAGCAGCCAAGAGCTTTTCGGGAGGTCCTGGGAGACCCAGTACTTC. Translated: CASSQELFGRSWETQYF.

The rearrangement uses TRBV4-2 and TRBJ2-3; 9 bases align to TRBD2. The CDR3 totals 17 residues. From germline, CDR1 is LGHNA and CDR2 YNFKEQ. The trim removed 1 base at V and 1 base at J, leaving 6 bases unmatched. The CDR3 DNA is TGTGCCAGCAGCCAAGTAATAGCGGGAGCAGGCACAGATACGCAGTATTTT. The encoded protein is CASSQVIAGAGTDTQYF.

This clonotype was recorded a few times. The chain employs TRBV25-1 and TRBJ2-3; D is unresolved. Germline assignment: CDR1 MGHDK and CDR2 SYGVNS. The CDR3 sequence is 14 residues long. Trimming cost V 4 bases and J 0 bases, with 8 bases left between them. The CDR3 here is CASSVRASTDTQYF. DNA for the CDR3: TGTGCCAGCAGTGTTCGGGCTAGCACAGATACGCAGTATTTT.

This clonotype was seen a single time. The chain joins TRBV6-5 to TRBJ2-7; D is perhaps TRBD1 (6 bases). From germline, CDR1 is MNHEY and CDR2 SVGAGI. The CDR3 extends over 15 amino acids. V shed 5 bases and J shed 0 bases, with 14 bases lying between them. The CDR3 is CASSRPGVSSYEQYF. DNA for the CDR3: TGTGCCAGCAGTCGGCCAGGGGTGAGCTCCTACGAGCAGTACTTC.

This clonotype has a handful of counts. The CDR3 sequence: CASSQGVREAFF. CDR3 nucleotides: TGTGCCAGCAGCCAAGGAGTTCGGGAGGCTTTCTTT. V usage is TRBV4-2 and J usage is TRBJ1-1; no reliable D call. The CDR3 spans 12 residues. Trimming pared 1 base from V and 11 bases from J, leaving 11 bases between. Germline values: CDR1 LGHNA, CDR2 YNFKEQ.

This clonotype occurred a few times. This chain connects TRBV7-9 to TRBJ1-1, with D possibly matching TRBD1 (6 bases). Germline V CDR1 and CDR2: SEHNR, FQNEAQ (reference sequence). This CDR3 spans 16 amino acids. The germline V and J ends were trimmed by 5 bases and 0 bases, with 16 bases remaining between them. The CDR3 here is CASSAGAWDLNTEAFF. CDR3 nucleotide sequence: TGTGCCAGCAGCGCAGGGGCATGGGATCTGAACACTGAAGCTTTCTTT.

The chain couples TRBV7-9 to TRBJ2-1, with D unclear. This CDR3 has 13 amino acids. V was shortened by 5 bases and J by 4 bases, with 9 bases between the two germline ends. Germline V lookup: CDR1 SEHNR, CDR2 FQNEAQ (reference sequence). The CDR3 protein is CASSALSYNEQFF. The CDR3 DNA sequence: TGTGCCAGCAGCGCTCTGAGTTACAATGAGCAGTTCTTC.

This clonotype occurred a few times. V and J are TRBV7-9 and TRBJ1-4; D unresolved. This CDR3 is 15 amino acids long. V shed 5 bases and J shed 3 bases, with 13 bases lying between them. Germline lookup yields CDR1 SEHNR and CDR2 FQNEAQ (reference sequence). The CDR3 region is CASSPMVGSNEKLFF. CDR3 DNA sequence: TGTGCCAGCAGCCCAATGGTGGGGTCTAATGAAAAACTGTTTTTT.

This chain links TRBV7-3 with TRBJ1-2; D call uncertain. The CDR3 extends over 13 amino acids. V lost 3 bases and J lost 8, with 13 bases in between. Germline loops: CDR1 SGHTA, CDR2 FQGTGA. The chain's CDR3 is CASSFRGLGGYTF. CDR3 coding DNA: TGTGCCAGCAGCTTTCGGGGTCTGGGCGGCTACACCTTC.

The V call is TRBV7-2, the J call TRBJ2-3; D is perhaps TRBD2 (5 bases). This CDR3 comprises 14 residues. Trimming took off 5 bases at V and 4 bases at J, with 13 bases between the two ends. Germline CDR1 reads SGHTA; CDR2 reads FQGNSA. The DNA for the CDR3 is TGTGCCAGCAGCCCCCGCCGGGGTGCAGATACGCAGTATTTT. It translates to CASSPRRGADTQYF.

The table lists this clonotype with many counts. The chain recombines TRBV11-2 with TRBJ2-3; no reliable D call. CDR1 and CDR2 (germline): SGHAT, FQNNGV. The CDR3 is 15 amino acids. V was cut by 3 bases and J by 5 bases, with 15 bases left in between. The CDR3 here is CASSLSGITGDTQYF. CDR3 in DNA: TGTGCCAGCAGCTTGAGTGGGATTACGGGAGATACGCAGTATTTT. The variable domain in full, completed from reference TRBV11-2 and TRBJ2-3, reads EAGVAQSPRYKIIEKRQSVAFWCNPISGHATLYWYQQILGQGPKLLIQFQNNGVVDDSQLPKDRFSAERLKGVDSTLKIQPAKLEDSAVYLCASSLSGITGDTQYFGPGTRLTVL.

The V gene is TRBV7-9, the J gene TRBJ2-1; D possibly corresponds to TRBD1 (5 bases). The CDR3 sequence is 14 residues long. V lost 1 base, J lost 5 bases, and 9 bases lay in between. Germline V lookup: CDR1 SEHNR, CDR2 FQNEAQ (reference sequence). The CDR3 region is CASSLDRPNNEQFF. The CDR3 coding sequence is TGTGCCAGCAGCTTAGACAGGCCCAACAATGAGCAGTTCTTC.

The J gene is TRBJ2-7, the V gene TRBV6-2 or TRBV6-3; 8 positions match TRBD1. The J call may be incorrect, as the DNA end agrees better with TRBJ2-5. Germline loops: CDR1 MNHEY, CDR2 SVGEGT. CDR3 length: 15 amino acids. Here the CDR3 reads CASSPTGTGGETQYF. The CDR3 DNA reads as TGTGCCAGCAGTCCCACCGGGACAGGCGGGGAGACCCAGTACTTC.

The gene calls are TRBV5-1 and TRBJ2-5, with D perhaps TRBD1 (6 bases). The CDR3 loop spans 14 amino acids. The germline V and J ends were trimmed by 5 bases and 2 bases, with 13 bases remaining between them. In germline, CDR1 is SGHRS, CDR2 YFSETQ. DNA for the CDR3: TGCGCCAGCAGTCCTTCCGACAGGCAAGAGACCCAGTACTTC. The encoded protein is CASSPSDRQETQYF.

The J gene is TRBJ1-4, the V gene TRBV7-2, with D perhaps TRBD1 (5 bases). The germline V gene encodes CDR1 SGHTA and CDR2 FQGNSA. The V end lost 4 bases, the J end lost 11 bases, and 11 bases lay between the germline ends. The CDR3 covers 12 residues. Here the CDR3 DNA reads TGTGCCAGCAGCTCCTTTAAGGGGAAACTGTTTTTT. Translated, it gives CASSSFKGKLFF.

The chain employs TRBV6-5 and TRBJ2-7, with a tentative D call TRBD2 (5 bases). The V end lost 4 bases, the J end lost 1 base, and 17 bases lay between the germline ends. This CDR3 spans 16 amino acids. Per germline, CDR1 MNHEY and CDR2 SVGAGI. The CDR3 bases are TGTGCCAGCAGTTCAAATCGACTAAGCGCATCCTACGAGCAGTACTTC. Residues: CASSSNRLSASYEQYF.

The chain combines TRBV20-1 with TRBJ2-5; 8 positions agree with TRBD1. Germline loops: CDR1 DFQATT, CDR2 SNEGSKA (reference sequence). This CDR3 contains 16 residues. Germline trimming cut 5 bases from V and 4 bases from J; bases unmatched to any gene: 15. CDR3 nucleotides: TGCAGTGCTCCCCCGGGACAGGCAGGAATCACAGAGACCCAGTACTTC. This gives the protein CSAPPGQAGITETQYF.

The rearrangement joins TRBV7-2 to TRBJ1-1; D not resolved. This CDR3 has 14 residues. Germline assignment: CDR1 SGHTA and CDR2 FQGNSA. V lost 4 bases to trimming and J lost 1 base, with 10 bases between them. CDR3 loop: CASSSPPENTEAFF. CDR3 nucleotide sequence: TGTGCCAGCAGCTCGCCTCCTGAGAACACTGAAGCTTTCTTT.

This chain links TRBV7-2 with TRBJ2-1, with TRBD2 identical over 10 bases. Germline lookup yields CDR1 SGHTA and CDR2 FQGNSA. There are 15 residues in the CDR3. The J segment lost 7 bases and the V segment lost 5 bases, leaving 8 bases of the junction unmatched. CDR3 sequence reads: CASSQRTSGWNEQFF. The CDR3 coding sequence is TGTGCCAGCAGCCAGAGGACTAGCGGATGGAATGAGCAGTTCTTC. The whole variable domain, filled in from reference TRBV7-2 and TRBJ2-1, reads GAGVSQSPSNKVTEKGKDVELRCDPISGHTALYWYRQSLGQGLEFLIYFQGNSAPDKSGLPSDRFSAERTGGSVSTLTIQRTQQEDSAVYLCASSQRTSGWNEQFFGPGTRLTVL.

This clonotype has more than one count but fewer than ten. The gene calls are TRBV12-3 or TRBV12-4 and TRBJ1-2, with TRBD1 matching over 8 bases. V shed 6 bases, J shed 4 bases, and the junction held 7 bases outside the gene matches. The CDR3 runs 14 residues. CDR3 sequence: CASSPGTGPYGYTF. CDR3 coding DNA: TGTGCCAGCAGCCCCGGGACAGGTCCCTATGGCTACACCTTC.

The V gene is TRBV20-1, the J gene TRBJ2-3; 9 bases agree with TRBD1. Germline V gives CDR1 DFQATT, CDR2 SNEGSKA (reference sequence). The CDR3 has 15 amino acids. The V and J ends lost 5 bases and 0 bases, in that order; junction bases with no gene match: 6. CDR3 in amino acids: CSAGRTGVSTDTQYF. The CDR3 bases are TGCAGTGCTGGAAGGACAGGGGTTAGCACAGATACGCAGTATTTT.

This chain uses TRBV29-1 with TRBJ1-3, with 7 bases fitting TRBD1. Germline assignment: CDR1 SQVTM and CDR2 ANQGSEA. CDR3 length equals 15 residues. The DNA for the CDR3 is TGCACCCTTCCCCGGGACAGAGACTCTGGAAACACCATATATTTT. Amino acids: CTLPRDRDSGNTIYF.

This clonotype was detected once. The rearrangement joins TRBV5-1 to TRBJ2-3, with 7 bases matching TRBD1. The ends lost 2 bases at V and 4 bases at J; junction bases unmatched: 10. Germline V gives CDR1 SGHRS, CDR2 YFSETQ. This CDR3 comprises 16 residues. CDR3 sequence reads: CASSFEGATNSDTQYF. CDR3 nucleotide sequence: TGCGCCAGCAGCTTCGAGGGGGCGACCAATTCAGATACGCAGTATTTT.